This T cell receptor (beta chain) derives from a study of CD8+ T cells in alopecia areata. Looking at the study overall: Patients took tofacitinib for 6 to 18 months, followed by 6 drug-free months.

Extracted RNA was reverse transcribed into cDNA, the sequencing template. Clones were sequenced by immunoSEQ multiplex PCR, and TCRdb holds only the in-frame ones, with some missing. The sample contains tens of thousands of clones, about half of which appear only once. Germline CDR1 MDHEN, CDR2 SYDVKM. The CDR3 is 12 residues long. V was cut by 8 bases and J by 2 bases, with 9 bases left in between. The treatment was: oral pan-JAK inhibitor, 5-10 mg twice daily. This clone showed up just a few times. This receptor was obtained from a human donor with alopecia areata. The sample here was CD8+ T cells sorted from blood, taken around week 36, from a patient treated with tofacitinib. The J gene is TRBJ2-5, the V gene TRBV28; D is undetermined. The CDR3 nucleotides read TGTGCCAGCGGGCAGAGTCAAGAGACCCAGTACTTC. This translates into CASGQSQETQYF.